This TCR beta chain was sequenced during a study of technical replicates of blood from a handful of donors. This CDR3 region has 15 residues. CDR1 LGHNA and CDR2 YSLEER come from the germline V gene. V trimming: 3 bases; J trimming: 3 bases; junction bases outside the gene matches: 7. Only in-frame clones appear in the TCRdb table, and some are missing; sequencing was by immunoSEQ multiplex PCR. Among under 45,000 clones listed, approximately 96% were seen once. The specimen sequenced was T cells isolated from PBMCs. The TCR was taken from a human donor in good health. This rearrangement joins TRBV4-3 to TRBJ2-7; 8 nucleotides match TRBD1. CDR3 loop: CASSHTTGDFYEQYF. The CDR3 DNA reads TGCGCCAGCAGCCATACGACAGGGGATTTCTACGAGCAGTACTTC.